This TCR beta chain was documented in a study of regulatory T cells in long-lasting Graves disease. Both iRepertoire HTBI primers and Arm-PCR of CDR3 regions were used to build the TCR beta libraries. From the multiplex PCR reads, TCRdb called clonotypes with MiXCR, one entry per CDR3 protein. The sample has roughly 530,000 distinct CDR3 sequences, 15% to 20% seen once. This clonotype was detected ten times or more. As to time point: newly diagnosed GD, antithyroid drugs for less than 3 months. There was RNA extracted from PBMCs, and the TCR library was made from it. CDR1 and CDR2 from the germline V gene are LGHNA and YNFKEQ. The CDR3 is made up of 14 amino acids. Trimming left V 1 base short and J 0 bases short, with 5 bases between. The data also belong to a second study, concerning T cells in Graves' hyperthyroidism and ophthalmopathy.

Specimen: peripheral blood mononuclear cells (PBMCs), collected at new diagnosis, from a patient treated with antithyroid drugs. The receptor's source is a middle-aged woman with Graves disease. V usage is TRBV4-2 and J usage is TRBJ2-3, with D hard to call. For the CDR3, the DNA is TGTGCCAGCAGCCAAGCTCTTAGCACAGATACGCAGTATTTT. Residues: CASSQALSTDTQYF.